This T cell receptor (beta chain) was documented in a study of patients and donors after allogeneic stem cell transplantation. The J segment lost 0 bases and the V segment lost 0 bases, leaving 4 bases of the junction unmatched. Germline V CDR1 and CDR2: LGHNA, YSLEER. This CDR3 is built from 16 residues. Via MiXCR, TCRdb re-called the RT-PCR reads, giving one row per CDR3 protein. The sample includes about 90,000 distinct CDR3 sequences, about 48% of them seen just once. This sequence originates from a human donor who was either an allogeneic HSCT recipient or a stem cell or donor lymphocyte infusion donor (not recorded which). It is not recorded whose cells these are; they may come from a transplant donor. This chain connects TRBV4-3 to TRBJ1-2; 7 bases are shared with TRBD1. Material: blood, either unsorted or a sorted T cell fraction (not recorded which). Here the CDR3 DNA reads TGCGCCAGCAGCCAAGATAGGGGGCCGCCTAACTATGGCTACACCTTC. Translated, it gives CASSQDRGPPNYGYTF.